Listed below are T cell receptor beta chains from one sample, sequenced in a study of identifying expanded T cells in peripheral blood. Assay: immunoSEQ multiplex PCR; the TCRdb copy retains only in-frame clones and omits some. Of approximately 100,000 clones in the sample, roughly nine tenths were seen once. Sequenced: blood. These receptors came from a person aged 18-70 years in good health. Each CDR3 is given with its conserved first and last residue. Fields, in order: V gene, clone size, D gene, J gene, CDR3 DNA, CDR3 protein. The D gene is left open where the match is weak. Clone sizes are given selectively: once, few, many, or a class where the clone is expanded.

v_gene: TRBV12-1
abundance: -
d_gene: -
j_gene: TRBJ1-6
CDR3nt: TGTGCCAGCAGCTTTGCCCGTCTGAGGAGCTCCTATAATTCACCCCTCCACTTT
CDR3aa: CASSFARLRSSYNSPLHF

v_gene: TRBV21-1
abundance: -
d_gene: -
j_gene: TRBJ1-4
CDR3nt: TGTGCCAGCAGCACAAGACAGGGGGCTCGTGAAAAACTGTTTTTT
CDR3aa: CASSTRQGAREKLFF

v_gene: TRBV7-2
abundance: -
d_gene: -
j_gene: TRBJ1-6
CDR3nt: TGTGCCAGCAGCTCACCGGGGGCAGAGATTAATTCACCCCTCCACTTT
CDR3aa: CASSSPGAEINSPLHF

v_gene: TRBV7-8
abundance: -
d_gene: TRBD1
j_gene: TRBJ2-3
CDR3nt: TGTGCCAGCAGCTTCCCGGGACAGGGTACAGATACGCAGTATTTT
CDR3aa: CASSFPGQGTDTQYF

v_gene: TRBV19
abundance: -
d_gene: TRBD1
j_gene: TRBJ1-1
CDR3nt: TGTGCCAGTATCCATCCAGGGGGCGCGAGGACTGAAGCTTTCTTT
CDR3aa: CASIHPGGARTEAFF

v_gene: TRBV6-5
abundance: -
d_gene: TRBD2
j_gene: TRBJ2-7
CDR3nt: TGTGCCAGCAGTTACTTTCGGGGGGGCCTCTACGAGCAGTACTTC
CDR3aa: CASSYFRGGLYEQYF

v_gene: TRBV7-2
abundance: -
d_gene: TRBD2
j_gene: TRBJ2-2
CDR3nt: TGTGCCAGCAGCCCAGGTAGTAGCGGGGGCCTGAACACCGGGGAGCTGTTTTTT
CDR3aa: CASSPGSSGGLNTGELFF

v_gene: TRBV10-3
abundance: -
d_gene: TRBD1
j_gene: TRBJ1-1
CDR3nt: TGTGCCATCAGTGGATATGGACAGGGGCAGGTTGAAGCTTTCTTT
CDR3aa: CAISGYGQGQVEAFF

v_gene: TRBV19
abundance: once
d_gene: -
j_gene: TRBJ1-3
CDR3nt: TGTGCCAGTAGTTTCGACAGTTTCAGTGGAAACACCATATATTTT
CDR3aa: CASSFDSFSGNTIYF

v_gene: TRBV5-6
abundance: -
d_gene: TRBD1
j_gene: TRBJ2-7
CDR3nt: TGTGCCAGCAGCGGTACAGGGGGCGAGCAGTACTTC
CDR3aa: CASSGTGGEQYF

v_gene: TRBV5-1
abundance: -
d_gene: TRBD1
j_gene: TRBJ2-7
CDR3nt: TGCGCCAGCAGCTGGATCCAGGGGGCGGACGAGCAGTACTTC
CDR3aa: CASSWIQGADEQYF

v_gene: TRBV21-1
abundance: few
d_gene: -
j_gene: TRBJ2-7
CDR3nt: TGTGCCAGCGGGTGGAGAGGGACAGGGGCAAACGAGCAGTACTTC
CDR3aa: CASGWRGTGANEQYF

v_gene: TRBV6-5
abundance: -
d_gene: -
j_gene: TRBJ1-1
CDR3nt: TGTGCCAGCAGTTACGGACGGGGGAACACTGAAGCTTTCTTT
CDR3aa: CASSYGRGNTEAFF

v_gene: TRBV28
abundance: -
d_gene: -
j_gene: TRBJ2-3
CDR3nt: TGTGCCAGCAGTTTTAGTTTAGGTGGAGATACGCAGTATTTT
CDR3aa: CASSFSLGGDTQYF

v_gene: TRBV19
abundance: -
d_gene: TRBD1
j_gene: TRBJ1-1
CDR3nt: TGTGCCAGTAGTATGACAGGGGGGCCGGGCACTGAAGCTTTCTTT
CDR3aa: CASSMTGGPGTEAFF

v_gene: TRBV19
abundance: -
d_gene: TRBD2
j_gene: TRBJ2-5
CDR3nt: TGTGCCAGTAGTATAACCGCTAGCGGGGGGGAGACCCAGTACTTC
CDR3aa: CASSITASGGETQYF

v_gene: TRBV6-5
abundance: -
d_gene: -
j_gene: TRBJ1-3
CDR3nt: TGTGCCAGCAGTTACTCGACCTCTGGAAACACCATATATTTT
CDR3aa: CASSYSTSGNTIYF

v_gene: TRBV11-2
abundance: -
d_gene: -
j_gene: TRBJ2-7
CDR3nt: TGTGCCAGCAGCTTAGATCTTTGGGCGGGACAGCACTACGAGCAGTACTTC
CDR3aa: CASSLDLWAGQHYEQYF

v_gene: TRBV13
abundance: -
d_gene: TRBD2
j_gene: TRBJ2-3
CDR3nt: TGTGCCAGCAGCTTGGGACTAGCGGGGGCCTCTAGCACAGATACGCAGTATTTT
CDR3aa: CASSLGLAGASSTDTQYF

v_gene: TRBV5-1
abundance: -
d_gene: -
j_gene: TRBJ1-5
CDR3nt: TGCGCCAGCAGCGAGGGGCCTAGCAATCAGCCCCAGCATTTT
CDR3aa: CASSEGPSNQPQHF

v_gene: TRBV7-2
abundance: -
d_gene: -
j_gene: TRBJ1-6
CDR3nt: TGTGCCAGCAGCTTTTCAGGGGTCCCCAGCTCCTATAATTCACCCCTCCACTTT
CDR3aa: CASSFSGVPSSYNSPLHF

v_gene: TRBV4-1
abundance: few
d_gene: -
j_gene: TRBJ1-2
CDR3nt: TGCGCCAGCAGCCAAGCAGGGTACGGCTACACCTTC
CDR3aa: CASSQAGYGYTF

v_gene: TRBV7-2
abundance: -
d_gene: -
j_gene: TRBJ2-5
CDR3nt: TGTGCCAGCAGCTCCTATCTAAAAGAGACCCAGTACTTC
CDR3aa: CASSSYLKETQYF

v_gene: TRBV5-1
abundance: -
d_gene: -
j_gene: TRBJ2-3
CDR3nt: TGCGCCAGCAATCCCGATGGGGGGTCAGATACGCAGTATTTT
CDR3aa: CASNPDGGSDTQYF

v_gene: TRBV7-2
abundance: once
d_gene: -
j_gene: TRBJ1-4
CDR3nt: TGTGCCAGCAGCTCGATTAATGAAAAACTGTTTTTT
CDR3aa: CASSSINEKLFF

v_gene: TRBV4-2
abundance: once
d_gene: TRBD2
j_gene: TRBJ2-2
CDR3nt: TGTGCCAGCAGCCAAGTCCGAAGCGGGGGCACCGGGGAGCTGTTTTTT
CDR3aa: CASSQVRSGGTGELFF

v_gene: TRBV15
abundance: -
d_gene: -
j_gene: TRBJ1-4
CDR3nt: TGTGCCACCAGTAAGACGCGACAGGTGGGAGAAAAACTGTTTTTT
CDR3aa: CATSKTRQVGEKLFF

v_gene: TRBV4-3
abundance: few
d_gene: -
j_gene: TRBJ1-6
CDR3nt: TGCGCCAGCAGCCTCCTCGGTTCCGCAGGGGCCCTCCACTTT
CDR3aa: CASSLLGSAGALHF

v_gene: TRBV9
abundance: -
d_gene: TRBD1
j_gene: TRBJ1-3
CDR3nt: TGTGCCAGCAGCGGGACAGGGGTCCGGGACACCATATATTTT
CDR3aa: CASSGTGVRDTIYF

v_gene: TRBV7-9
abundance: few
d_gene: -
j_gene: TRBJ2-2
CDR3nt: TGTGCCAGCAGCTCTGCGGCCGGGGAGCTGTTTTTT
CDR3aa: CASSSAAGELFF

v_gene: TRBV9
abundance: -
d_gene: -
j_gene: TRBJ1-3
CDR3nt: TGTGCCAGCAGCCCCCTCCGGGGAGGCTCTGGAAACACCATATATTTT
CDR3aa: CASSPLRGGSGNTIYF

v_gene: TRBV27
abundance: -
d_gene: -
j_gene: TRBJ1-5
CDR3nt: TGTGCCACCGCACAGGGTAATAGCAATCAGCCCCAGCATTTT
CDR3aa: CATAQGNSNQPQHF

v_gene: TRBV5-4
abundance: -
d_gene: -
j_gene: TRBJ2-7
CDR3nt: TGTGCCAGCAGCTCCAGCCTTGCTTCCTACGAGCAGTACTTC
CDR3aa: CASSSSLASYEQYF

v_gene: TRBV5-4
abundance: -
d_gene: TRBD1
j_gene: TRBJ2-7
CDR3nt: TGTGCCAGCAGCTACAGGGGAACGGGTAACGAGCAGTACTTC
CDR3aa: CASSYRGTGNEQYF

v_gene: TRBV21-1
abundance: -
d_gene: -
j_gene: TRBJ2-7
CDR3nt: TGTGCCAGCAGCAAAGAAGCACAGTCCATCTACGAGCAGTACTTC
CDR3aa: CASSKEAQSIYEQYF

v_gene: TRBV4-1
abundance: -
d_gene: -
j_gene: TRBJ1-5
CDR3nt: TGCGCCAGCAGCCAAGATATAAGGGGGGTGGGCAATCAGCCCCAGCATTTT
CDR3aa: CASSQDIRGVGNQPQHF

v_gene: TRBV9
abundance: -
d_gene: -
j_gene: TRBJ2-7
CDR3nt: TGTGCCAGCAGCGTTGATCCATCGGGCGAGCAGTACTTC
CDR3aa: CASSVDPSGEQYF

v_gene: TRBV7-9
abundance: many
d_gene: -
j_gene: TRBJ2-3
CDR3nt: TGTGCCAGCAGCTTAATCGGTGAGGGTCTAGGAGATACGCAGTATTTT
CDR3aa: CASSLIGEGLGDTQYF

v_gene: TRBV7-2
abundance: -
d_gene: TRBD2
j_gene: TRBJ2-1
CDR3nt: TGTGCCAGCCGACTAGCGGGGGGATACAATGAGCAGTTCTTC
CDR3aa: CASRLAGGYNEQFF

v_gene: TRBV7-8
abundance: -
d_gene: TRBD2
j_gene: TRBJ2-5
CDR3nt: TGTGCCAGCAGCTTACTTCGGATAGCGGGGGCGGGAGAGACCCAGTACTTC
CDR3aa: CASSLLRIAGAGETQYF